This T cell receptor (beta chain) is from a study of blood T cell repertoires in COVID-19. About the study: The study drew acute and convalescent COVID-19 samples from the United States, Italy and Spain. PBMCs, B-cell-depleted T cells, or T cells provided the cDNA or gDNA that made up the material.

As processed by the authors: It was from reference gene primer amplification that nucleated cell counts were estimated. Only in-frame clones appear in the TCRdb table, and some are missing; sequencing was by immunoSEQ multiplex PCR. From that table come the V and J calls and clone size; the DNA was used to work out D and trimming. The sample holds around 100,000 clones, approximately 90% seen once. This clone was observed a handful of times. Germline V gene data show CDR1 as MNHEY and CDR2 as SVGAGI. The V and J ends lost 0 bases and 6 bases, in that order; junction bases with no gene match: 4. The CDR3 loop spans 15 amino acids.

The sequence was collected from a man aged 45 to 65 in a cohort sampled during active COVID-19. V usage is TRBV6-5 and J usage is TRBJ1-1; TRBD1 matches 10 bases. Sequenced sample: peripheral blood. CDR3 in amino acids: CASSYSRQGAAEAFF. The CDR3, as DNA: TGTGCCAGCAGTTACTCGCGACAGGGGGCCGCTGAAGCTTTCTTT.